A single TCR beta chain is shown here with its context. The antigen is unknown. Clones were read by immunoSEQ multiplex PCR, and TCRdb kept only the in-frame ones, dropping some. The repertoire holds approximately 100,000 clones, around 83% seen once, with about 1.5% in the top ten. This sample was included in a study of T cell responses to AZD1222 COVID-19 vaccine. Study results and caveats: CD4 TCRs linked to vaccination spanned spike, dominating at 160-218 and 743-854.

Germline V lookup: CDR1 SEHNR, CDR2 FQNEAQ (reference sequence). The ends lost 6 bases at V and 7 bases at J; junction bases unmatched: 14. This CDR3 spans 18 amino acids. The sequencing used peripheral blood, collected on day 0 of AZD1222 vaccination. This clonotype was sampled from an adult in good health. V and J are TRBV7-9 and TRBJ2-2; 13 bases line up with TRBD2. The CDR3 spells CASRGVGLAGAYVGELFF. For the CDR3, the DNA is TGTGCCAGCAGGGGGGTTGGACTAGCGGGAGCTTACGTCGGGGAGCTGTTTTTT.